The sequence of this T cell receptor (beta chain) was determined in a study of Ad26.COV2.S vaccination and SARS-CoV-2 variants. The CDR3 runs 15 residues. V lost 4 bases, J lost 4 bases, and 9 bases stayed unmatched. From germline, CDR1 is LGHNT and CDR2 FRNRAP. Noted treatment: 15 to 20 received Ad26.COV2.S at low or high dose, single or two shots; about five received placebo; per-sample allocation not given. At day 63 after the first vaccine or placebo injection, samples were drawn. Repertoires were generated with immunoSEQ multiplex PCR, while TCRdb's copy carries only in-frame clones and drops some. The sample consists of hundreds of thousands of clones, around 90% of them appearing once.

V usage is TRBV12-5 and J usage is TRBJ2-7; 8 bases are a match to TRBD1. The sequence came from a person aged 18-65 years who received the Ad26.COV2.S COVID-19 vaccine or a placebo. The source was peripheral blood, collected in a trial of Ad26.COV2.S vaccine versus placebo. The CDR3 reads CASGSGQAARYEQYF. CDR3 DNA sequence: TGTGCTAGTGGTTCGGGACAGGCAGCAAGGTACGAGCAGTACTTC.